The 6 T cell receptor beta chains below were found in one sample sequenced in a study of T cell responses to AZD1222 COVID-19 vaccine. Assay: immunoSEQ multiplex PCR; the TCRdb copy retains only in-frame clones and omits some. The sample holds roughly 120,000 clones, about 88% seen once. Here the sequenced sample was peripheral blood, taken 28 days after the second AZD1222 dose. Receptors originate from an adult who received the AZD1222 COVID-19 vaccine.

This clone was counted between two and nine times. V usage is TRBV11-2 and J usage is TRBJ2-7; tentative D call: TRBD2 (5 bases). Per the germline V gene, CDR1 is SGHAT and CDR2 is FQNNGV. V lost 5 bases and J 6 bases, leaving 17 bases between the germline ends. The CDR3 is made up of 14 amino acids. The CDR3 nucleotides read TGTGCCAGCAGCCTTCGAGAGGGTAGGGCCGAGCAGTACTTC. Translating it yields CASSLREGRAEQYF.

The chain uses TRBV19 and TRBJ1-5, with a possible D match to TRBD1 (5 bases). The CDR3 is 12 residues long. CDR1 and CDR2 (germline): LNHDA, SQIVND (reference sequence). The V gene lost 3 bases and the J gene lost 7 bases, with 7 bases spanning the gap. This chain's CDR3 is CASSIGGQPQHF. DNA for the CDR3: TGTGCCAGTAGTATTGGGGGGCAGCCCCAGCATTTT.

V gene TRBV20-1 combines with J gene TRBJ2-7; 9 nucleotides agree with TRBD2. The germline CDR1 and CDR2 sequences are DFQATT and SNEGSKA (reference sequence). This CDR3 spans 14 amino acids. The trim removed 3 bases at V and 4 bases at J, leaving 7 bases unmatched. The CDR3 DNA reads as TGCAGTGCTAGTACCGGGACTAGCATGTACGAGCAGTACTTC. Translation: CSASTGTSMYEQYF.

This clone appeared once. J is TRBJ2-3 and V is TRBV3-1 (or the pseudogene TRBV3-2); D ambiguous. Germline CDR1 reads LGHDT; CDR2 reads YNNKEL (reference sequence). Trimming removed 1 base at V and 1 base at J, with 18 bases between. The CDR3 length is 18 residues. CDR3 in DNA: TGTGCCAGCAGCCAAGCCAGATCCCCTAGTTGGGGCACAGATACGCAGTATTTT. Translated, it gives CASSQARSPSWGTDTQYF.

The genes are TRBV19 and TRBJ1-6; D perhaps matches TRBD1 (5 bases). Germline V gene sequence: CDR1 LNHDA, CDR2 SQIVND (reference sequence). Trimming pared 7 bases from V and 7 bases from J, leaving 17 bases between. The CDR3 is made up of 15 amino acids. The CDR3 sequence is CASNPSKGFNSPLHF. As DNA, the CDR3 is TGTGCCAGTAATCCCTCGAAGGGGTTCAATTCACCCCTCCACTTT. Full variable domain (missing parts from reference TRBV19 and TRBJ1-6): DGGITQSPKYLFRKEGQNVTLSCEQNLNHDAMYWYRQDPGQGLRLIYYSQIVNDFQKGDIAEGYSVSREKKESFPLTVTSAQKNPTAFYLCASNPSKGFNSPLHFGNGTRLTVT.

The V and J genes are TRBV5-1 and TRBJ1-4, with D uncertain. V lost 5 bases and J 7 bases, leaving 15 bases between the germline ends. Germline CDR1 and CDR2: SGHRS and YFSETQ. This CDR3 has 14 residues. CDR3 amino acids: CASRYGVRGEKLFF. CDR3 sequence (DNA): TGCGCCAGCAGGTACGGGGTTCGTGGTGAAAAACTGTTTTTT.